The 10 T cell receptor beta chains in this list originate from one sample, sequenced in a study of blood T cell repertoires in COVID-19. Method: immunoSEQ multiplex PCR; TCRdb's copy keeps in-frame clones and lacks some. The sample holds around 220,000 clones, 80% seen once. The sample taken for sequencing was PBMCs or T cells enriched from blood (not recorded which). The receptors were gathered from a woman aged 40 to 50 with acute COVID-19.

The J gene is TRBJ2-7, the V gene TRBV5-1, with D unresolved. Germline V lookup: CDR1 SGHRS, CDR2 YFSETQ. The CDR3 sequence is 18 residues long. V lost 0 bases and J lost 2, with 21 bases in between. CDR3 coding DNA: TGCGCCAGCAGCTTGGAAATTGGGCCATCACAGATCCCCTACGAGCAGTACTTC. Protein product: CASSLEIGPSQIPYEQYF.

The chain uses TRBV21-1 and TRBJ2-5; the table gives TRBD1 as D, unverified against the DNA. TRBV21-1 counts as a pseudogene. This CDR3 is 14 amino acids long. The DNA for the CDR3 is TGTGCCAGCAGCACCACGGACAGGCAAGAGACCCAGTACTTC. It codes for CASSTTDRQETQYF.

This chain uses TRBV7-9 with TRBJ1-6; 8 bases agree with TRBD1. V trimming: 5 bases; J trimming: 8 bases; junction bases outside the gene matches: 8. The CDR3 is 15 residues long. Germline V gives CDR1 SEHNR, CDR2 FQNEAQ (reference sequence). CDR3 sequence: CASSAPDRGDSPLHF. The CDR3 coding sequence is TGTGCCAGCAGCGCGCCAGACAGGGGAGATTCACCCCTCCACTTT.

This chain uses TRBV5-1 with TRBJ2-7; 9 bases agree with TRBD2. V was clipped by 4 bases and J by 2 bases; unmatched bases: 7. The CDR3 has 15 residues. Germline values: CDR1 SGHRS, CDR2 YFSETQ. The CDR3 loop is CASSPRLAEPYEQYF. CDR3 sequence (DNA): TGCGCCAGCAGCCCCAGACTAGCGGAACCCTACGAGCAGTACTTC.

The chain employs TRBV5-4 and TRBJ1-3; 7 bases align to TRBD1. With V trimmed by 4 bases and J by 1 base, 5 bases remained unmatched. Per the germline V gene, CDR1 is SGHNT and CDR2 is YYREEE (reference sequence). The CDR3 totals 15 residues. The CDR3 sequence is CASSDTGVSGNTIYF. The CDR3 DNA is TGTGCCAGCAGCGATACAGGGGTTTCTGGAAACACCATATATTTT. Looking up the rest from reference TRBV5-4 and TRBJ1-3 gives the full variable domain: ETGVTQSPTHLIKTRGQQVTLRCSSQSGHNTVSWYQQALGQGPQFIFQYYREEENGRGNFPPRFSGLQFPNYSSELNVNALELDDSALYLCASSDTGVSGNTIYFGEGSWLTVV.

This clone was counted only a few times. This sequence joins TRBV9 and TRBJ2-2; the D gene is possibly TRBD2 (6 bases). The CDR3 runs 15 residues. Germline V gene lookup returns CDR1 SGDLS and CDR2 YYNGEE. V was cut by 3 bases and J by 3 bases, with 12 bases left in between. CDR3 region: CASSESGVDTGELFF. CDR3 nucleotides: TGTGCCAGCAGCGAATCGGGGGTGGACACCGGGGAGCTGTTTTTT. Using reference TRBV9 and TRBJ2-2 for the parts outside the CDR3, the full variable domain is DSGVTQTPKHLITATGQRVTLRCSPRSGDLSVYWYQQSLDQGLQFLIQYYNGEERAKGNILERFSAQQFPDLHSELNLSSLELGDSALYFCASSESGVDTGELFFGEGSRLTVL.

This chain connects TRBV19 to TRBJ1-2; perhaps TRBD1 as D (6 bases). The germline gives CDR1 LNHDA, CDR2 SQIVND (reference sequence). The germline V and J ends were trimmed by 7 bases and 3 bases, with 15 bases remaining between them. The CDR3 sequence is 14 residues long. In DNA, the CDR3 is TGTGCCAGTAAATCAACAGGGAGGGACTATGGCTACACCTTC. It encodes CASKSTGRDYGYTF.

The rearrangement uses TRBV28 and TRBJ1-2, with D maybe TRBD1 (5 bases). V was shortened by 5 bases and J by 2 bases, with 15 bases between the two germline ends. The germline CDR1 and CDR2 sequences are MDHEN and SYDVKM. The CDR3 has 15 residues. The chain's CDR3 is CASSPGGGVNYGYTF. Written as DNA, the CDR3 is TGTGCCAGCAGTCCCGGGGGGGGTGTAAACTATGGCTACACCTTC.

DNA for the CDR3: TGCAGTGCTAAAGGGGGCCATGGCTACACCTTC. It translates to CSAKGGHGYTF. The rearrangement uses TRBV20-1 and TRBJ1-2; 7 bases agree with TRBD1. J was trimmed by 6 bases and V by 4 bases; bases with no gene match: 2. Germline-derived CDR1 and CDR2 are DFQATT and SNEGSKA (reference sequence). The CDR3 spans 11 residues.

The rearrangement links TRBV19 to TRBJ2-6; D is unresolved. The V and J ends lost 2 bases and 3 bases respectively, with 8 bases between them. This CDR3 contains 15 residues. Germline V gene sequence: CDR1 LNHDA, CDR2 SQIVND (reference sequence). The CDR3 DNA follows: TGTGCCAGTAGTATAATCTCGGGTGGGGCCAACGTCCTGACTTTC. Translation: CASSIISGGANVLTF.